The clone carrying this TCR beta chain was detected only once. Its target is unknown. CDR1 is LNHDA, CDR2 SQIVND, per germline (reference sequence). V gave up 6 bases and J gave up 9 bases; unmatched junction bases: 9. CDR3 length: 15 residues. The data belong to a study of OX40 agonist ivuxolimab in advanced cancers. Study as a whole: A male proportion of 82.7% was recorded, with mean age about 54 years and range 23 to 79.

General study results and limits: On average, CD8+ T cells had more expanded clones than CD4+.

Assay: immunoSEQ multiplex PCR; the TCRdb copy retains only in-frame clones and omits some. The data hold roughly 22,000 clones, with roughly nine tenths observed a single time. The starting material was CD4+ or CD8+ T cells sorted from blood, obtained in a trial of the OX40 agonist ivuxolimab. The chain links TRBV19 to TRBJ2-1; 12 bases fit TRBD2. The receptor was derived from an adult with an advanced solid tumor such as melanoma, head and neck, liver or kidney cancer. This CDR3 reads CASSPTSGSSGEQFF. The CDR3, as DNA: TGTGCCAGTAGCCCGACTAGCGGGAGTTCAGGTGAGCAGTTCTTC.